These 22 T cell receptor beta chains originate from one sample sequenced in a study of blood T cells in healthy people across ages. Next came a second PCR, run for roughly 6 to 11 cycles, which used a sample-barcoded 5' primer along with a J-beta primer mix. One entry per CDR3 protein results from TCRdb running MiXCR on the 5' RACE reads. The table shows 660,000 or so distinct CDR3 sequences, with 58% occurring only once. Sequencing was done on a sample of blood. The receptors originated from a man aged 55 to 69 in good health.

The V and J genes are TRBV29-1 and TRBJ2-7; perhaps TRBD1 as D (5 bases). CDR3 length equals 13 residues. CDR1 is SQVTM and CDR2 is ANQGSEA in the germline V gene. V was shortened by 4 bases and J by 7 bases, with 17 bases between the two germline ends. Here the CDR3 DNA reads TGCAGCGTTGTGGGTCACTCAAGGGGAGAGCAGTACTTC. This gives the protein CSVVGHSRGEQYF.

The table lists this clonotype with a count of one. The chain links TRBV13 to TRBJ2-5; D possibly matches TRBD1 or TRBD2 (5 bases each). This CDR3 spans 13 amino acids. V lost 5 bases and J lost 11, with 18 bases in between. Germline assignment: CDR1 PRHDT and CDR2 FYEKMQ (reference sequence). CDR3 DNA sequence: TGTGCCAGCAGCCAACGCCGGGGCAATGAGCAGTACTTC. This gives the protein CASSQRRGNEQYF.

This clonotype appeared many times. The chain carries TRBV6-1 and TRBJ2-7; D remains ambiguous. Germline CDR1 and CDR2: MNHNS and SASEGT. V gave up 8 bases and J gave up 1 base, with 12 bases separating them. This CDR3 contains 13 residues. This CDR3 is CASELTASYEQYF. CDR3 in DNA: TGTGCCAGCGAGTTGACGGCTTCCTACGAGCAGTACTTC.

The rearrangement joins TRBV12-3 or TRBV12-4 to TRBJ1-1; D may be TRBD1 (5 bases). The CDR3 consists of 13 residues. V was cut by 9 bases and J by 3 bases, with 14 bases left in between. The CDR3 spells CASGDHVYTEAFF. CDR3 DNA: TGTGCCAGTGGGGACCACGTCTACACTGAAGCTTTCTTT.

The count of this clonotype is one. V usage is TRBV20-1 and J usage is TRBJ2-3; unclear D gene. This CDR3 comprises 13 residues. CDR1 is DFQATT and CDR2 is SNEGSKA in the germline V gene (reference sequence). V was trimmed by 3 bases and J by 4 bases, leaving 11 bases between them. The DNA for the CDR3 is TGCAGTGCTAGTTCCGGCGCCCCAGATACGCAGTATTTT. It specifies CSASSGAPDTQYF.

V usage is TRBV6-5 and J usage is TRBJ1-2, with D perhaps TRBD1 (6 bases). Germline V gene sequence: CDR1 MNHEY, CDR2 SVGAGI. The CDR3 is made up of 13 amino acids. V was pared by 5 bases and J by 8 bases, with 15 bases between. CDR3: CASSTRAGEGYTF. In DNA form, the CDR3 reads TGTGCCAGCAGTACTCGGGCAGGGGAAGGCTACACCTTC.

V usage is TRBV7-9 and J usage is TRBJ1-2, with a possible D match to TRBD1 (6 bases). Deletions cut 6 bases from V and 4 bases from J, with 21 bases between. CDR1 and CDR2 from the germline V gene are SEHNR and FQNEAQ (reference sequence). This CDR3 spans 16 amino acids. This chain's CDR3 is CASRPSPTGPIYGYTF. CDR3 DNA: TGTGCCAGCAGACCGTCCCCGACAGGTCCCATCTATGGCTACACCTTC. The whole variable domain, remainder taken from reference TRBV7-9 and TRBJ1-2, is DTGVSQNPRHKITKRGQNVTFRCDPISEHNRLYWYRQTLGQGPEFLTYFQNEAQLEKSRLLSDRFSAERPKGSFSTLEIQRTEQGDSAMYLCASRPSPTGPIYGYTFGSGTRLTVV.

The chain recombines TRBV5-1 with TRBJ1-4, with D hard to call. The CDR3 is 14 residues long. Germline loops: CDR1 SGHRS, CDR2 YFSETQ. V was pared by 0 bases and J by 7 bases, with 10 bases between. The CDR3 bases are TGCGCCAGCAGCTTGGGTTGGTCGAGTGAAAAACTGTTTTTT. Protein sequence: CASSLGWSSEKLFF.

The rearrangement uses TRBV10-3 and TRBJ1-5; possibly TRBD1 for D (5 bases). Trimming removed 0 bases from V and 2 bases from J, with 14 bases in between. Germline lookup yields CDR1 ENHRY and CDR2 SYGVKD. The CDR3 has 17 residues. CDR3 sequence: CAISESGQGKGNQPQHF. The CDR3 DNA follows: TGTGCCATCAGTGAGTCGGGCCAGGGCAAAGGCAATCAGCCCCAGCATTTT.

CDR3 region: CASSQAGIRGTDTQYF. CDR3 sequence (DNA): TGTGCCAGCAGCCAAGCAGGGATTCGGGGAACAGATACGCAGTATTTT. This chain joins TRBV7-2 and TRBJ2-3; either TRBD1 or TRBD2 may supply D (5 bases each). CDR1 and CDR2 from the germline V gene are SGHTA and FQGNSA. Trimming took 5 bases from V and 3 from J, leaving 18 bases between them. This CDR3 spans 16 amino acids.

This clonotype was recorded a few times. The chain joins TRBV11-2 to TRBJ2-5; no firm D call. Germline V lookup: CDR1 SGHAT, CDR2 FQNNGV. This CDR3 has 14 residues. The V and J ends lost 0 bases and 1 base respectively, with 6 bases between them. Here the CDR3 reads CASSLDYSQETQYF. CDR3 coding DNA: TGTGCCAGCAGCTTAGATTACTCCCAAGAGACCCAGTACTTC. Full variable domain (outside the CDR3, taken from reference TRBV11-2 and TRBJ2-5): EAGVAQSPRYKIIEKRQSVAFWCNPISGHATLYWYQQILGQGPKLLIQFQNNGVVDDSQLPKDRFSAERLKGVDSTLKIQPAKLEDSAVYLCASSLDYSQETQYFGPGTRLLVL.

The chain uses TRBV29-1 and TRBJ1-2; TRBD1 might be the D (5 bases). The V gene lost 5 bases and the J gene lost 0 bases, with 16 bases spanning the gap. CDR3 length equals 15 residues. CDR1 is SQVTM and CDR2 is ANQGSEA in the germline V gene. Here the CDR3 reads CSVPRTGTANYGYTF. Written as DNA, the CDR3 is TGCAGCGTTCCACGAACCGGGACCGCTAACTATGGCTACACCTTC.

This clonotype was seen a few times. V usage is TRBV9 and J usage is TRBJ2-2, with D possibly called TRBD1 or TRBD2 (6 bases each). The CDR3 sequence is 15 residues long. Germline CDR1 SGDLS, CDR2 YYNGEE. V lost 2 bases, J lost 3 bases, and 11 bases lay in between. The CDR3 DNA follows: TGTGCCAGCAGCGTGCAAGGGGGGTACACCGGGGAGCTGTTTTTT. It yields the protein CASSVQGGYTGELFF.

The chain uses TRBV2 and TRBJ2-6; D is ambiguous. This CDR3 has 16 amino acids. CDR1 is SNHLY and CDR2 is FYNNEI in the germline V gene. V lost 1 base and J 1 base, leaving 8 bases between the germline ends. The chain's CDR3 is CASSEGAGSGANVLTF. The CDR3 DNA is TGTGCCAGCAGTGAAGGTGCCGGATCTGGGGCCAACGTCCTGACTTTC.

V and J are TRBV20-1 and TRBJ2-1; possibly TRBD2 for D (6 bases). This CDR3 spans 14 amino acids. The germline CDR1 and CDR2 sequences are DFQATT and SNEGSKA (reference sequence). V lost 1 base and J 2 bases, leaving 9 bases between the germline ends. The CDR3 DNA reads TGCAGTGCTAGAGGAGGCGGGACCTACAATGAGCAGTTCTTC. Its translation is CSARGGGTYNEQFF.

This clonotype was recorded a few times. CDR3 sequence (DNA): TGCAGCGTTGAAGGGAGCGGGGGGGACATCGGGACCCAGTACTTC. It encodes CSVEGSGGDIGTQYF. This chain uses TRBV29-1 with TRBJ2-7; 10 nucleotides agree with TRBD2. Gene TRBJ2-5 matches the end of the DNA better, so the J call may be wrong. The CDR3 is 15 amino acids. Per the germline V gene, CDR1 is SQVTM and CDR2 is ANQGSEA.

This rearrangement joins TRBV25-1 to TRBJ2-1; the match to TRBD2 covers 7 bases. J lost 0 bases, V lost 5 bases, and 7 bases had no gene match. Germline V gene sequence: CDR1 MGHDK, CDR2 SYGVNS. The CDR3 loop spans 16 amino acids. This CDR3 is CASSPLGTTSYNEQFF. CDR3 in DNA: TGTGCCAGCAGTCCCCTCGGGACTACCTCCTACAATGAGCAGTTCTTC.

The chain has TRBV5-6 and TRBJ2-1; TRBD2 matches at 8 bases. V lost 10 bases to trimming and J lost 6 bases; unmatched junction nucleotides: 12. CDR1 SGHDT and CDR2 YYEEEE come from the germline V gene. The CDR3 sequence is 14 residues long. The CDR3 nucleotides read TGTGCCTGCACCTCCCTCGGGGGGGGCAATGAGCAGTTCTTC. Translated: CACTSLGGGNEQFF.

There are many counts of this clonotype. The CDR3 DNA sequence: TGTGCCAGCAGGGCCGGGACCTTGACCGGGGAGCTGTTTTTT. It codes for CASRAGTLTGELFF. This rearrangement joins TRBV7-7 to TRBJ2-2; either TRBD1 or TRBD2 may fit D (5 bases each). This CDR3 is 14 amino acids long. Looked up from germline, CDR1 is SSHAT and CDR2 is FNYEAQ (reference sequence). Trimming removed 6 bases from V and 5 bases from J, with 13 bases in between.

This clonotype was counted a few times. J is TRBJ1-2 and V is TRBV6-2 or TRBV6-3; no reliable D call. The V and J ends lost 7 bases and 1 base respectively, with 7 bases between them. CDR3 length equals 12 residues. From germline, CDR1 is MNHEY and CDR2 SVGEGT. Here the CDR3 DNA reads TGTGCCAGCACCGACCTTAACTATGGCTACACCTTC. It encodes CASTDLNYGYTF.

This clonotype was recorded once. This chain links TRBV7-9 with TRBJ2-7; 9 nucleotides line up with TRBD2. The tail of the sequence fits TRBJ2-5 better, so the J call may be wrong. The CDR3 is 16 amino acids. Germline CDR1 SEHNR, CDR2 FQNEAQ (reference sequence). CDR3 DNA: TGTGCCAGCAGCTTAGAGCGGGGGGCTGCAGGGGAGACCCAGTACTTC. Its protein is CASSLERGAAGETQYF.

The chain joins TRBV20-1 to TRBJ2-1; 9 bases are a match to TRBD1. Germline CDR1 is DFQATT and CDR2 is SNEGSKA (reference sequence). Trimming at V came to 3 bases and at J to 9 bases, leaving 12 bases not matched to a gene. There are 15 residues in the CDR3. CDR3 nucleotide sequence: TGCAGTGCTAGGGGGGACAGGGTGTCGCCTATTGAGCAGTTCTTC. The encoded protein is CSARGDRVSPIEQFF.